This T cell receptor (beta chain) was sequenced for a study of T cell responses to AZD1222 COVID-19 vaccine. Study overall: Analysis merged second doses at about 4 or about 12 weeks. Findings and limits, study-wide: Spike-specific TCR breadth rose after two AZD1222 doses, and depth rose as well. Unmutated variant regions reportedly attract nearly half of all spike-specific TCRs. The repertoires were collected only after the peak T cell response.

Assay used: immunoSEQ multiplex PCR; TCRdb lists only in-frame clones, some missing. The data hold roughly 65,000 clones, with approximately 80% observed a single time. In the case of this clone: Its antigen is still unknown.

The source is an adult in good health. The sequencing used peripheral blood, collected on day 0 of AZD1222 vaccination.

The CDR3 protein is CASSQGLAGGTDTQYF. For the CDR3, the DNA is TGTGCCAGCAGCCAAGGACTAGCGGGGGGCACAGATACGCAGTATTTT. This chain links TRBV4-2 with TRBJ2-3; TRBD2 matches at 12 bases. The CDR3 spans 16 residues. Germline V gives CDR1 LGHNA, CDR2 YNFKEQ. After removal of 1 base from V and 1 base from J, the junction contained 0 bases not matched to a gene.